Below, 23 T cell receptor beta chains from the same sample are listed, as sequenced in a study of lymphopenia after photon versus proton radiotherapy. Generated by immunoSEQ multiplex PCR, the TCRdb table keeps only in-frame clones and is missing some. The data contain over 10,000 clones, around 89% of them singletons. The sequences come from peripheral blood, collected from a patient treated with photon-based radiotherapy. These receptors all come from a man aged 60 to 69 with pancreatic cancer.

The chain combines TRBV18 with TRBJ2-7; TRBD1 matches 8 bases. V gave up 2 bases and J gave up 7 bases; unmatched junction bases: 4. CDR3 length: 13 residues. Germline-derived CDR1 and CDR2 are KGHSH and LQKENI. The CDR3 reads CASSPGQGGEQYF. In nucleotides, the CDR3 is TGTGCCAGCTCACCAGGACAGGGAGGAGAGCAGTACTTC. Filled out from reference TRBV18 and TRBJ2-7, the complete variable domain reads NAGVMQNPRHLVRRRGQEARLRCSPMKGHSHVYWYRQLPEEGLKFMVYLQKENIIDESGMPKERFSAEFPKEGPSILRIQQVVRGDSAAYFCASSPGQGGEQYFGPGTRLTVT.

The gene calls are TRBV4-3 and TRBJ2-3; 9 bases align to TRBD1. There are 13 residues in the CDR3. After removal of 5 bases from V and 9 bases from J, the junction contained 6 bases not matched to a gene. CDR1 and CDR2 from the germline V gene are LGHNA and YSLEER. CDR3 sequence: CASSSRDRATQYF. DNA for the CDR3: TGCGCCAGCAGCTCGAGGGACAGGGCCACGCAGTATTTT.

The chain has TRBV5-1 and TRBJ2-1; 10 bases are a match to TRBD2. Unmatched junction bases numbered 6, after V lost 1 base and J lost 8 bases. Germline V gives CDR1 SGHRS, CDR2 YFSETQ. The CDR3 extends over 15 amino acids. CDR3 residues: CASSLTGLAGDEQFF. The CDR3 region has the DNA TGCGCCAGCAGCTTGACAGGCCTAGCGGGGGATGAGCAGTTCTTC.

The chain is built from TRBV15 and TRBJ2-7; 8 bases are a match to TRBD1. The length of the CDR3 is 13 residues. Looked up from germline, CDR1 is LNHNV and CDR2 is YYDKDF (reference sequence). V dropped 3 bases and J dropped 3; count of bases not matched to a gene: 1. The CDR3 region is CATSRDRVYEQYF. The CDR3 bases are TGTGCCACCAGCAGGGACAGGGTCTACGAGCAGTACTTC.

This clone has more than one count but fewer than ten. The chain carries TRBV6-6 and TRBJ1-1; D remains unclear. V shed 4 bases and J shed 0 bases, with 12 bases lying between them. The CDR3 totals 15 residues. Germline CDR1 MNHNY, CDR2 SVGAGI (reference sequence). The CDR3 sequence: CASSSHHQLNTEAFF. CDR3 in DNA: TGTGCCAGCAGTTCCCACCATCAATTGAACACTGAAGCTTTCTTT.

CDR3 loop: CASSSSGGSTDTQYF. The CDR3 nucleotides read TGTGCCAGCAGTAGTAGCGGGGGTAGCACAGATACGCAGTATTTT. The rearrangement uses TRBV2 and TRBJ2-3; 9 nucleotides match TRBD2. CDR3 length: 15 amino acids. The V gene end was trimmed by 5 bases and the J gene end by 0 bases; junction bases not matched to a gene: 3. CDR1 and CDR2 from the germline V gene are SNHLY and FYNNEI.

The rearrangement joins TRBV6-5 to TRBJ1-2, with D perhaps TRBD1 (5 bases). The germline V gene encodes CDR1 MNHEY and CDR2 SVGAGI. With 6 bases removed from V and 5 bases from J, the gap between germline ends came to 16 bases. This CDR3 comprises 14 residues. The CDR3 here is CASSLLDSPYGYTF. The CDR3 DNA sequence: TGTGCCAGCAGCCTGCTCGACAGCCCATATGGCTACACCTTC.

The V call is TRBV30, the J call TRBJ1-5, with D perhaps matching TRBD1 (6 bases). V lost 2 bases to trimming and J lost 7 bases, with 12 bases between them. Germline V gene lookup returns CDR1 GTSNPN and CDR2 SVGIG (reference sequence). This CDR3 has 13 residues. CDR3 in amino acids: CAWSPDRQQPQHF. The CDR3 coding sequence is TGTGCCTGGAGTCCCGACAGGCAGCAGCCCCAGCATTTT.

The chain recombines TRBV13 with TRBJ2-3, with D hard to call. This CDR3 has 17 residues. V lost 2 bases and J lost 4, with 19 bases in between. Per the germline V gene, CDR1 is PRHDT and CDR2 is FYEKMQ (reference sequence). This chain's CDR3 is CASSLFRSASRSDTQYF. The DNA for the CDR3 is TGTGCCAGCAGCTTATTCAGGTCGGCTAGTAGGTCAGATACGCAGTATTTT.

This clone appeared a few times. The chain combines TRBV11-3 with TRBJ2-7, with a possible D match to TRBD2 (5 bases). The CDR3 has 17 residues. The V end lost 1 base, the J end lost 0 bases, and 16 bases lay between the germline ends. CDR1 and CDR2 (germline): SGHNT, YENEEA. The chain's CDR3 is CASSLVWSSSSSYEQYF. The CDR3 nucleotides are TGTGCCAGCAGCTTAGTCTGGTCTAGCAGTAGCTCCTACGAGCAGTACTTC.

The rearrangement uses TRBV10-3 and TRBJ2-5; 12 nucleotides line up with TRBD2. Germline lookup yields CDR1 ENHRY and CDR2 SYGVKD. The length of the CDR3 is 15 residues. The trim removed 5 bases at V and 2 bases at J, leaving 3 bases unmatched. The CDR3 spells CAISRGLAGQETQYF. The DNA of the CDR3 is TGTGCCATCAGTCGAGGACTAGCGGGACAAGAGACCCAGTACTTC.

The rearrangement joins TRBV5-8 to TRBJ1-3, with D unresolved. Germline CDR1 is SGHTS and CDR2 is YDEGEE. The CDR3 consists of 15 residues. V dropped 0 bases and J dropped 0 bases, with 7 bases sitting between them. The CDR3 reads CASSLAAFSGNTIYF. DNA for the CDR3: TGTGCCAGCAGCTTGGCCGCATTCTCTGGAAACACCATATATTTT.

This chain links TRBV12-2 with TRBJ1-1. TRBV12-2 is marked as a pseudogene. CDR3 size: 18 residues. In DNA, the CDR3 is TGTGCAAGTCGCTCTTACTTTGACGGCTCTAAACAGAACACTGAAGCTTTCTTT. The encoded protein is CASRSYFDGSKQNTEAFF.

V and J are TRBV7-3 and TRBJ2-1; 8 bases line up with TRBD1. Germline CDR1 and CDR2: SGHTA and FQGTGA. The CDR3 is made up of 15 amino acids. J was trimmed by 4 bases and V by 5 bases; bases with no gene match: 7. The CDR3 sequence: CASSKGQGPYNEQFF. For the CDR3, the DNA is TGTGCCAGCAGCAAAGGACAGGGCCCTTACAATGAGCAGTTCTTC.

The rearrangement links TRBV5-1 to TRBJ1-6, with D perhaps matching TRBD1 (5 bases). Deletions cut 0 bases from V and 7 bases from J, with 14 bases between. Germline values: CDR1 SGHRS, CDR2 YFSETQ. The CDR3 spans 16 residues. In nucleotides, the CDR3 is TGCGCCAGCAGCTTGGGGGACGCAAGGGCGAATTCACCCCTCCACTTT. It encodes CASSLGDARANSPLHF.

V usage is TRBV4-2 and J usage is TRBJ2-5; tentatively, D is TRBD1 (6 bases). The germline V gene encodes CDR1 LGHNA and CDR2 YNFKEQ. The CDR3 is 17 amino acids. Trimming left V 3 bases short and J 1 base short, with 18 bases between. The CDR3 DNA sequence: TGTGCCAGCAGCCAGGGGCTCCCCGGACAGACCCAAGAGACCCAGTACTTC. Translated: CASSQGLPGQTQETQYF.

This chain uses TRBV6-5 with TRBJ1-2, with D perhaps TRBD1 (6 bases). CDR1 is MNHEY, CDR2 SVGAGI, per germline. The CDR3 has 15 residues. The ends were cut back, 2 bases at V and 4 bases at J, with 14 bases in the middle. CDR3 residues: CASSYASGQTYGYTF. The CDR3 coding sequence is TGTGCCAGCAGTTACGCTTCGGGACAAACCTATGGCTACACCTTC.

The chain is built from TRBV7-2 and TRBJ2-7; D is unclear. The ends were cut back, 1 base at V and 7 bases at J, with 14 bases in the middle. CDR1 SGHTA and CDR2 FQGNSA come from the germline V gene. The CDR3 totals 14 residues. DNA of the CDR3: TGTGCCAGCAGCTTAGGAACCGCCCCTAGGGAGCAGTACTTC. Amino acid sequence: CASSLGTAPREQYF.

The genes are TRBV30 and TRBJ1-4, with 7 nucleotides matching TRBD1. The CDR3 runs to 15 residues. Losses at the gene ends were 1 base for V and 7 bases for J; bases not matched to a gene: 9. The germline CDR1 and CDR2 sequences are GTSNPN and SVGIG (reference sequence). The CDR3 is CAWSAVPGGSEKLFF. The CDR3 coding sequence is TGTGCCTGGAGTGCGGTGCCAGGGGGGAGTGAAAAACTGTTTTTT.

The rearrangement uses TRBV5-1 and TRBJ1-2; D uncertain. Trimming pared 0 bases from V and 2 bases from J, leaving 11 bases between. The CDR3 totals 15 residues. The germline V gene has CDR1 SGHRS and CDR2 YFSETQ. CDR3 region: CASSLGGFRNYGYTF. The CDR3 coding sequence is TGCGCCAGCAGCTTGGGTGGTTTTAGGAACTATGGCTACACCTTC.

This clone was found a few times. CDR3 DNA sequence: TGCGCCAGCAGCCGCGGCGAGAGCGGGGGGGTGAGGGAGACCCAGTACTTC. This sequence encodes CASSRGESGGVRETQYF. The rearrangement joins TRBV4-3 to TRBJ2-5; 10 bases align to TRBD2. This CDR3 is 17 amino acids long. Germline assignment: CDR1 LGHNA and CDR2 YSLEER. The V gene end was trimmed by 4 bases and the J gene end by 5 bases; junction bases not matched to a gene: 13.

This clone turned up a few times. J is TRBJ1-2 and V is TRBV9, with D hard to call. The length of the CDR3 is 13 residues. In germline, CDR1 is SGDLS, CDR2 YYNGEE. Deletions cut 2 bases from V and 2 bases from J, with 7 bases between. Here the CDR3 reads CASSVGANYGYTF. CDR3 DNA: TGTGCCAGCAGCGTGGGTGCCAACTATGGCTACACCTTC. Variable domain in full (rest from reference TRBV9 and TRBJ1-2): DSGVTQTPKHLITATGQRVTLRCSPRSGDLSVYWYQQSLDQGLQFLIQYYNGEERAKGNILERFSAQQFPDLHSELNLSSLELGDSALYFCASSVGANYGYTFGSGTRLTVV.

To note about this clone: The conserved final phenylalanine or tryptophan is absent from the CDR3, which likely points to a read error. The chain combines TRBV5-1 with TRBJ2-4, with 7 bases lining up with TRBD1. Trimming at V came to 1 base and at J to 3 bases, leaving 4 bases not matched to a gene. This CDR3 has 15 amino acids. CDR1 and CDR2 from the germline V gene are SGHRS and YFSETQ. The CDR3 loop is CASSLRGLDKNIQYL. CDR3 coding DNA: TGCGCCAGCAGCTTGAGGGGGCTGGACAAAAACATTCAGTACCTC.